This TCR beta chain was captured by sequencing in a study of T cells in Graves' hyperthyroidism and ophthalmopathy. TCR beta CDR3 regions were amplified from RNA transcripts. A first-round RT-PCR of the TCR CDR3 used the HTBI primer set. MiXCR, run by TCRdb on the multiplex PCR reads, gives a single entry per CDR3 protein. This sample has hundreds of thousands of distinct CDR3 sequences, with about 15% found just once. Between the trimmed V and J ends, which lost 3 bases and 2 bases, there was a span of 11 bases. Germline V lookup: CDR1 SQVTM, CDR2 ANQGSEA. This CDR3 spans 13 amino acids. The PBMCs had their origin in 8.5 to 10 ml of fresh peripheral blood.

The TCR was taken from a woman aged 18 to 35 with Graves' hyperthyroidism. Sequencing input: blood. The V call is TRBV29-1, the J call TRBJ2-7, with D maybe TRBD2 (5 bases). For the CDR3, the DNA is TGCAGCGTTGAGGCAGGAGGAACCTACGAGCAGTACTTC. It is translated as CSVEAGGTYEQYF.